A single sample is the source of the 31 T cell receptor beta chains below, sequenced in a study of cytomegalovirus exposure and HLA in healthy donors. PCR primers comprised 60 Vbeta and 13 Jbeta primers. Sequenced by immunoSEQ multiplex PCR; TCRdb stores in-frame clones only, minus some. Of some 150,000 clones in the sample, 82% were seen once. Sequencing was performed on PBMCs. The receptors shown here come from a man between 18 and 29 years old in good health and CMV-seropositive.

The V call is TRBV27, the J call TRBJ2-1; possibly TRBD2 for D (5 bases). V gave up 5 bases and J gave up 2 bases, with 16 bases separating them. The germline CDR1 and CDR2 sequences are MNHEY and SMNVEV (reference sequence). This CDR3 is built from 16 residues. Written as DNA, the CDR3 is TGTGCCAGCAGTCCTTTCACTAGTCGGGCCTACAATGAGCAGTTCTTC. Translating gives CASSPFTSRAYNEQFF.

The chain employs TRBV6-6 and TRBJ2-2, with 8 bases fitting TRBD1. V dropped 8 bases and J dropped 1; count of bases not matched to a gene: 6. CDR3 length: 15 amino acids. In germline, CDR1 is MNHNY, CDR2 SVGAGI (reference sequence). Written as DNA, the CDR3 is TGTGCCAGCTTCTCCACAGGGGGGAACACCGGGGAGCTGTTTTTT. Its translation: CASFSTGGNTGELFF.

The chain links TRBV30 to TRBJ2-5; TRBD1 aligns across 8 bases. V was pared by 8 bases and J by 2 bases, with 7 bases of the junction left unmatched. Germline values: CDR1 GTSNPN, CDR2 SVGIG (reference sequence). The CDR3 loop spans 13 amino acids. The DNA of the CDR3 is TGTGCCGTTACAGGGGGTGGGCAAGAGACCCAGTACTTC. Residues: CAVTGGGQETQYF.

This chain connects TRBV27 to TRBJ2-1; TRBD2 matches at 9 bases. The CDR3 has 15 residues. Germline V gene data show CDR1 as MNHEY and CDR2 as SMNVEV (reference sequence). J was trimmed by 5 bases and V by 5 bases; bases with no gene match: 7. The CDR3 DNA reads TGTGCCAGCAGTCTATATAGCGGGAGAGACAATGAGCAGTTCTTC. Translation gives CASSLYSGRDNEQFF.

The rearrangement joins TRBV6-4 to TRBJ2-1; TRBD1 matches 7 bases. The CDR3 totals 14 residues. V was clipped by 6 bases and J by 1 base; unmatched bases: 3. CDR1 MRHNA and CDR2 SNTAGT come from the germline V gene. CDR3 sequence: CASRDRESYNEQFF. CDR3 bases: TGTGCCAGCAGAGACAGGGAGTCCTACAATGAGCAGTTCTTC.

This sequence joins TRBV4-2 and TRBJ2-1, with D possibly TRBD1 on 5 matching bases. Germline V gene lookup returns CDR1 LGHNA and CDR2 YNFKEQ. V gave up 1 base and J gave up 2 bases, with 9 bases separating them. This CDR3 contains 15 residues. The CDR3 nucleotides are TGTGCCAGCAGCCAAGTTATAGGGGCCTACAATGAGCAGTTCTTC. Its protein is CASSQVIGAYNEQFF.

The chain is built from TRBV29-1 and TRBJ1-1; D perhaps matches TRBD1 (5 bases). The CDR3 is 13 amino acids. The germline V gene has CDR1 SQVTM and CDR2 ANQGSEA. V was cut by 6 bases and J by 1 base, with 12 bases left in between. The CDR3: CSVAGRGNTEAFF. The CDR3 nucleotides read TGCAGCGTCGCTGGAAGGGGGAACACTGAAGCTTTCTTT.

A note on this clone: The junction departs from the called germline gene at one end, perhaps through a read error. This chain connects TRBV7-7 to TRBJ2-5; D may be TRBD2 (7 bases). The CDR3 is 15 amino acids. Per the germline V gene, CDR1 is SSHAT and CDR2 is FNYEAQ (reference sequence). The CDR3 coding sequence is TGTGCTAGCACCCCTCTAGGGGGGGCAGGAGAGACCCAGTACTTC. This encodes CASTPLGGAGETQYF. Based on the CDR3 plus reference TRBV7-7 and TRBJ2-5, the full variable domain is GAGVSQSPRYKVTKRGQDVTLRCDPISSHATLYWYQQALGQGPEFLTYFNYEAQPDKSGLPSDRFSAERPEGSISTLTIQRTEQRDSAMYRCASTPLGGAGETQYFGPGTRLLVL.

The rearrangement uses TRBV9 and TRBJ2-6, with 8 bases lining up with TRBD1. V lost 4 bases and J lost 4; bases outside the gene matches: 4. This CDR3 contains 15 residues. Germline loops: CDR1 SGDLS, CDR2 YYNGEE. The CDR3 is CASSPTGGGANVLTF. The DNA of the CDR3 is TGTGCCAGCAGCCCCACAGGGGGAGGGGCCAACGTCCTGACTTTC. Using reference TRBV9 and TRBJ2-6 for the parts outside the CDR3, the full variable domain is DSGVTQTPKHLITATGQRVTLRCSPRSGDLSVYWYQQSLDQGLQFLIQYYNGEERAKGNILERFSAQQFPDLHSELNLSSLELGDSALYFCASSPTGGGANVLTFGAGSRLTVL.

This rearrangement joins TRBV7-6 to TRBJ2-7, with TRBD2 matching 8 bases. The length of the CDR3 is 15 residues. The V gene end was trimmed by 5 bases and the J gene end by 6 bases; junction bases not matched to a gene: 12. CDR1 and CDR2 (germline): SGHVS, FNYEAQ. CDR3 sequence: CASSKGLGGSIEQYF. For the CDR3, the DNA is TGTGCCAGCAGCAAGGGACTAGGGGGGTCCATCGAGCAGTACTTC.

In this sample, this clone turned up a few times. The J gene is TRBJ2-3, the V gene TRBV14, with 9 bases identical to TRBD1. Trimming took 3 bases from V and 3 from J; bases not matched to a gene: 7. The CDR3 is 16 amino acids. Germline V gives CDR1 SGHDN, CDR2 FVKESK. The CDR3 nucleotides read TGTGCCAGCAGCCAGACCGGGACAGGGATGACAGATACGCAGTATTTT. The encoded protein is CASSQTGTGMTDTQYF.

The gene calls are TRBV11-2 and TRBJ2-7; TRBD1 is a possible D gene (6 bases). The CDR3 runs 14 residues. The germline CDR1 and CDR2 sequences are SGHAT and FQNNGV. Trimming removed 1 base at V and 4 bases at J, with 11 bases between. For the CDR3, the DNA is TGTGCCAGCAGCTTAGGGCAGGGGCAGTACGAGCAGTACTTC. Translated: CASSLGQGQYEQYF.

Regarding this clone: This same CDR3 is encoded by further DNA sequences in the sample. This rearrangement joins TRBV5-4 to TRBJ1-2, with 7 bases identical to TRBD1. V trimming: 2 bases; J trimming: 4 bases; junction bases outside the gene matches: 5. CDR1 and CDR2 from the germline V gene are SGHNT and YYREEE (reference sequence). CDR3 length equals 14 residues. CDR3 coding DNA: TGTGCCAGCAGCTTCAAAGGGGGCGGCTATGGCTACACCTTC. Protein sequence: CASSFKGGGYGYTF. Variable domain in full (rest from reference TRBV5-4 and TRBJ1-2): ETGVTQSPTHLIKTRGQQVTLRCSSQSGHNTVSWYQQALGQGPQFIFQYYREEENGRGNFPPRFSGLQFPNYSSELNVNALELDDSALYLCASSFKGGGYGYTFGSGTRLTVV.

The rearrangement joins TRBV10-3 to TRBJ2-3; 7 bases agree with TRBD2. Germline CDR1 is ENHRY and CDR2 is SYGVKD. The CDR3 has 14 residues. J gave up 2 bases and V 5 bases, and 4 bases lay outside the gene matches. The CDR3, as DNA: TGTGCCATCAGTCCCCGGGGGGACACAGATACGCAGTATTTT. Amino acid sequence: CAISPRGDTDTQYF.

This clone was seen more than once but under ten times. The J gene is TRBJ1-6, the V gene TRBV27; the D is unclear. The CDR3 has 18 amino acids. Germline values: CDR1 MNHEY, CDR2 SMNVEV (reference sequence). V gave up 2 bases and J gave up 4 bases, with 18 bases separating them. The chain's CDR3 is CASSLKWPNTAYNSPLHF. The CDR3 coding sequence is TGTGCCAGCAGTTTAAAATGGCCAAATACAGCATATAATTCACCCCTCCACTTT.

The gene calls are TRBV11-2 and TRBJ1-1, with D perhaps matching TRBD1 (5 bases). CDR1 and CDR2 (germline): SGHAT, FQNNGV. CDR3 length: 16 amino acids. V lost 1 base, J lost 4 bases, and 16 bases lay in between. The CDR3 here is CASSLVGGQKRTEAFF. The CDR3 DNA follows: TGTGCCAGCAGCTTAGTAGGCGGACAAAAACGCACTGAAGCTTTCTTT. The complete variable domain, with remaining parts taken from reference TRBV11-2 and TRBJ1-1, reads EAGVAQSPRYKIIEKRQSVAFWCNPISGHATLYWYQQILGQGPKLLIQFQNNGVVDDSQLPKDRFSAERLKGVDSTLKIQPAKLEDSAVYLCASSLVGGQKRTEAFFGQGTRLTVV.

The chain has TRBV28 and TRBJ2-2; TRBD2 matches at 13 bases. V lost 4 bases to trimming and J lost 1 base; unmatched junction nucleotides: 12. The CDR3 sequence is 20 residues long. Germline CDR1 and CDR2: MDHEN and SYDVKM. The CDR3 loop reads CASSYRRTTSGGVNTGELFF. The CDR3 bases are TGTGCCAGCAGTTATCGCCGGACAACTAGCGGGGGGGTGAACACCGGGGAGCTGTTTTTT.

The rearrangement links TRBV29-1 to TRBJ2-7; D may be TRBD2 (5 bases). Germline V gene lookup returns CDR1 SQVTM and CDR2 ANQGSEA. Trimming pared 4 bases from V and 0 bases from J, leaving 10 bases between. The CDR3 runs to 13 residues. The CDR3, as DNA: TGCAGCGTTGTAGTGGGGAGCTCCTACGAGCAGTACTTC. Translation: CSVVVGSSYEQYF.

This sequence joins TRBV7-9 and TRBJ2-1; 13 bases are shared with TRBD2. With V trimmed by 4 bases and J by 4 bases, 1 base remained unmatched. Per the germline V gene, CDR1 is SEHNR and CDR2 is FQNEAQ (reference sequence). The CDR3 runs 15 residues. CDR3 region: CASSWTSGSYNEQFF. CDR3 DNA sequence: TGTGCCAGCAGCTGGACTAGCGGGAGTTACAATGAGCAGTTCTTC.

This chain uses TRBV9 with TRBJ1-1, with TRBD1 identical over 11 bases. The germline V gene has CDR1 SGDLS and CDR2 YYNGEE. The CDR3 extends over 15 amino acids. V lost 0 bases, J lost 4 bases, and 2 bases stayed unmatched. CDR3 loop: CASSVAGTGGTEAFF. DNA for the CDR3: TGTGCCAGCAGCGTAGCTGGGACAGGGGGCACTGAAGCTTTCTTT.

The chain carries TRBV5-6 and TRBJ2-7; 10 bases are shared with TRBD2. The CDR3 runs to 14 residues. The germline V gene has CDR1 SGHDT and CDR2 YYEEEE. Unmatched junction bases numbered 3, after V lost 3 bases and J lost 3 bases. Here the CDR3 DNA reads TGTGCCAGCAGCTGGGCTAGCGGGAGCTACGAGCAGTACTTC. Translating it yields CASSWASGSYEQYF.

The V gene is TRBV18, the J gene TRBJ2-7; no clear D. CDR1 and CDR2 from the germline V gene are KGHSH and LQKENI. V was pared by 2 bases and J by 1 base, with 9 bases between. The CDR3 has 14 amino acids. The CDR3 protein is CASSPLIGSYEQYF. Here the CDR3 DNA reads TGTGCCAGCTCACCATTGATCGGTTCCTACGAGCAGTACTTC.

Only one count was recorded for this clone. The V call is TRBV7-6, the J call TRBJ2-2; a possible D gene is TRBD1 (5 bases). V lost 1 base to trimming and J lost 7 bases, with 16 bases between them. The CDR3 extends over 16 amino acids. The germline CDR1 and CDR2 sequences are SGHVS and FNYEAQ. The CDR3 loop reads CASSLDLRSRGGELFF. Here the CDR3 DNA reads TGTGCCAGCAGCTTAGATTTGCGGTCTAGGGGCGGGGAGCTGTTTTTT.

The chain has TRBV25-1 and TRBJ2-7, with D maybe TRBD1 (6 bases). The germline V and J ends were trimmed by 7 bases and 3 bases, with 13 bases remaining between them. The CDR3 spans 13 residues. Germline V gene sequence: CDR1 MGHDK, CDR2 SYGVNS. CDR3 nucleotide sequence: TGTGCCAGCACCAAACAGGGAATCTACGAGCAGTACTTC. It encodes CASTKQGIYEQYF.

The chain carries TRBV4-1 and TRBJ2-5; 9 bases are shared with TRBD2. The DNA matches TRBJ2-7 better at its end, which makes the J call doubtful. CDR1 is MGHRA, CDR2 YSYEKL, per germline. The CDR3 loop spans 15 amino acids. CDR3: CASSQSSSGNYEQYF. The CDR3 DNA is TGCGCCAGCAGCCAATCTTCTAGCGGGAACTACGAGCAGTACTTC.

The chain uses TRBV9 and TRBJ2-5; D might be TRBD1 (6 bases). The length of the CDR3 is 15 residues. V shed 3 bases and J shed 3 bases, with 15 bases lying between them. Germline V CDR1 and CDR2: SGDLS, YYNGEE. The CDR3 DNA reads TGTGCCAGCAGCGCTAGTGGACAGTTAAAAGAGACCCAGTACTTC. It encodes CASSASGQLKETQYF.

This chain connects TRBV7-2 to TRBJ2-7; 8 positions agree with TRBD1. Germline trimming cut 5 bases from V and 0 bases from J; bases unmatched to any gene: 3. CDR3 length: 14 residues. Germline V gene lookup returns CDR1 SGHTA and CDR2 FQGNSA. For the CDR3, the DNA is TGTGCCAGCAGCCGGGACAGGAGCTCCTACGAGCAGTACTTC. Its protein product is CASSRDRSSYEQYF.

This chain uses TRBV5-1 with TRBJ2-2, with 8 bases matching TRBD1. The CDR3 has 15 amino acids. Germline V gene data show CDR1 as SGHRS and CDR2 as YFSETQ. With 4 bases clipped from V and 5 bases from J, the junction kept 7 bases outside the gene matches. CDR3 nucleotide sequence: TGCGCCAGCAGCCTATGGACAGGGAAGACCGGGGAGCTGTTTTTT. The encoded protein is CASSLWTGKTGELFF.

The V gene is TRBV9, the J gene TRBJ2-7, with D maybe TRBD2 (6 bases). Germline CDR1 and CDR2: SGDLS and YYNGEE. Trimming removed 0 bases from V and 5 bases from J, with 6 bases in between. The CDR3 spans 12 residues. Here the CDR3 reads CASSVAGDEQYF. Here the CDR3 DNA reads TGTGCCAGCAGCGTAGCGGGGGACGAGCAGTACTTC.

The chain combines TRBV30 with TRBJ1-2; 7 bases are a match to TRBD1. This CDR3 comprises 12 residues. CDR1 is GTSNPN and CDR2 is SVGIG in the germline V gene (reference sequence). Trimming cost V 4 bases and J 8 bases; bases outside gene matches: 7. In nucleotides, the CDR3 is TGTGCCTGGACGGAGGGGGCCGGCGGCTACACCTTC. Its translation: CAWTEGAGGYTF.

V and J are TRBV4-1 and TRBJ1-1; D perhaps matches TRBD1 (6 bases). CDR3 length equals 15 residues. V was trimmed by 0 bases and J by 5 bases, leaving 13 bases between them. CDR1 is MGHRA, CDR2 YSYEKL, per germline. This CDR3 is CASSQEVQGKTEAFF. The CDR3 DNA follows: TGCGCCAGCAGCCAAGAGGTTCAGGGGAAGACTGAAGCTTTCTTT.